This T cell receptor beta chain was recorded in a study of blood T cells in healthy people across ages. It was with a sample-barcoded 5' primer and a J-beta primer mix that a second PCR of roughly 7 to 12 cycles was run. Researchers report that a template-switch adaptor with 12 random nucleotides tagged each cDNA molecule. Via MiXCR, TCRdb re-called the 5' RACE reads, giving one row per CDR3 protein. The sample records about 620,000 distinct CDR3 sequences, around 52% being singletons. The CDR3 has 15 amino acids. The V end was cut by 0 bases, the J end by 8 bases, with 15 bases between. Germline V gene sequence: CDR1 SGHTA, CDR2 FQGNSA. Total RNA extracted from each sample amounted to at least 5.5 micrograms.

The V gene is TRBV7-2, the J gene TRBJ2-3; TRBD1 or TRBD2 may be the D gene (6 bases each). The receptor comes from an elderly woman in good health. Sequencing was carried out using blood. The chain's CDR3 is CASSLAGGYQGTQYF. DNA of the CDR3: TGTGCCAGCAGCTTAGCGGGGGGCTACCAAGGTACGCAGTATTTT. Variable domain in full (rest from reference TRBV7-2 and TRBJ2-3): GAGVSQSPSNKVTEKGKDVELRCDPISGHTALYWYRQSLGQGLEFLIYFQGNSAPDKSGLPSDRFSAERTGGSVSTLTIQRTQQEDSAVYLCASSLAGGYQGTQYFGPGTRLTVL.